The clone carrying this T cell receptor (beta chain) was counted between two and nine times. The target antigen is unknown. Unique molecular identifiers were used in preparing the TCRbeta library. From the PCR reads, TCRdb called clonotypes with MiXCR, one entry per CDR3 protein. The sample lists 250,000 to 400,000 distinct CDR3 sequences, approximately 23% occurring once. This CDR3 is 18 amino acids long. This entry is derived from a study of T-cell reconstitution after alpha-beta-depleted transplantation in children. Study results and caveats: Once a year had passed after transplant, T-cell counts and diversity came mostly from newly produced T cells. Reports say that about two months after transplant, the alpha-beta T cells came out of several hundred graft clones that had expanded. The origin of high day-60 TCRbeta diversity in some patients lay in surviving recipient T cells and thymic progenitors.

This chain uses TRBV21-1 with TRBJ2-2; TRBD1, the table's D call, was not compared with the DNA. TRBV21-1 represents a pseudogene. The TCR comes from a male patient between 10 and 17 years old who had a stem cell transplant for acute lymphoblastic leukemia, so the T cells may come from the graft donor. Source: PBMCs, mostly from graft donor cells, taken 180 days after TCRalphabeta/CD19-depleted stem cell transplant. The chain's CDR3 is CASQQMGGGRLNTGELFF. The CDR3 nucleotides read TGTGCCAGCCAGCAAATGGGGGGGGGCCGCCTAAACACCGGGGAGCTGTTTTTT.